This TCR beta chain appears in the sequencing data of a study of shared clonotypes between healthy human individuals. Study-wide background: The study drew on two women and a few men aged 18 to 49 as donors.

The method was immunoSEQ multiplex PCR; TCRdb's version includes in-frame clones alone and lacks a portion of them. Of 2 million to 2.5 million clones listed, under 95% were seen once; the top ten hold 0.37%. The V end lost 4 bases, the J end lost 4 bases, and 12 bases lay between the germline ends. Germline V lookup: CDR1 MNHEY, CDR2 SMNVEV (reference sequence). This CDR3 comprises 14 residues. The TCR sequence derives from a man younger than 30 in good health. Some clones in this sample may be carry-over from other donors' samples. The chain has TRBV27 and TRBJ2-3, with D tentatively TRBD2 (6 bases). The sample comprised naive CD4+ T cells from PBMCs. The subset was: CD45RA+ positively selected. CDR3 bases: TGTGCCAGCAGTTCCTCCTGGAGGGCAGATACGCAGTATTTT. This sequence encodes CASSSSWRADTQYF.